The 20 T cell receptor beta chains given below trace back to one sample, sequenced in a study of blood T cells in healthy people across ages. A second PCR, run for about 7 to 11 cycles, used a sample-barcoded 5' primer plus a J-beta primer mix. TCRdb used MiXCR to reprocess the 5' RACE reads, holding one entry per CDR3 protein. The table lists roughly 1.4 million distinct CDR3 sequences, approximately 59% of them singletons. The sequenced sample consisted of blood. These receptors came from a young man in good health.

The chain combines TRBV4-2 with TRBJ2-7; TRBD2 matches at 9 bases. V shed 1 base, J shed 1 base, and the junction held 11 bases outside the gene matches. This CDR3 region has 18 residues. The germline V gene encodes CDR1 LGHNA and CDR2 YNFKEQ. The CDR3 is CASSQVMNIAGASYEQYF. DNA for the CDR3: TGTGCCAGCAGCCAAGTTATGAACATAGCGGGAGCTTCCTACGAGCAGTACTTC.

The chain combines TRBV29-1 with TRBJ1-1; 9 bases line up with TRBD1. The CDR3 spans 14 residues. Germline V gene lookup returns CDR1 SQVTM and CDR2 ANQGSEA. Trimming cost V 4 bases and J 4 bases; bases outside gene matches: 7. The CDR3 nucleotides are TGCAGCGTTGGCGGTAACAGGGGGCCCACTGAAGCTTTCTTT. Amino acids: CSVGGNRGPTEAFF. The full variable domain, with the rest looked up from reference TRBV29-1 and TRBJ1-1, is SAVISQKPSRDICQRGTSLTIQCQVDSQVTMMFWYRQQPGQSLTLIATANQGSEATYESGFVIDKFPISRPNLTFSTLTVSNMSPEDSSIYLCSVGGNRGPTEAFFGQGTRLTVV.

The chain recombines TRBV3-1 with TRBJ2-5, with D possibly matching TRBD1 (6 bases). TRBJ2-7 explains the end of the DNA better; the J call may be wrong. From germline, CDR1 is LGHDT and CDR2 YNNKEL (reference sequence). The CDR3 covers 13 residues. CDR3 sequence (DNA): TGTGCCAGCAGCCCGGACAGTCGCGACGAGCAGTACTTC. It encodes CASSPDSRDEQYF.

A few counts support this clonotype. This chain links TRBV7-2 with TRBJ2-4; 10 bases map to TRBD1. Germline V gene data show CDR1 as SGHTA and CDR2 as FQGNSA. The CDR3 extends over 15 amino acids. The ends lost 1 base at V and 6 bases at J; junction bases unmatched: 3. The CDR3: CASSLEGDRGNIQYF. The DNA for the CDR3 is TGTGCCAGCAGCTTAGAAGGGGACAGGGGAAACATTCAGTACTTC.

The CDR3 region has the DNA TGTGCCAGCAGCCACCAGCGGACAGGGTTTGGTGAGCAGTTCTTC. Translating gives CASSHQRTGFGEQFF. This chain uses TRBV6-2 or TRBV6-3 with TRBJ2-1, with 8 bases that match TRBD1. V dropped 6 bases and J dropped 9; count of bases not matched to a gene: 13. The V gene's germline CDR1 is MNHEY and CDR2 SVGEGT. The CDR3 extends over 15 amino acids.

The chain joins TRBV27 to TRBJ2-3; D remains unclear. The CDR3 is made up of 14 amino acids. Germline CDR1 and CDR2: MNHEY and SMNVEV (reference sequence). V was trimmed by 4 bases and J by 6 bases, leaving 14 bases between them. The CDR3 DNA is TGTGCCAGCAGTTCTATACCCCTGGGGGATACGCAGTATTTT. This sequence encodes CASSSIPLGDTQYF.

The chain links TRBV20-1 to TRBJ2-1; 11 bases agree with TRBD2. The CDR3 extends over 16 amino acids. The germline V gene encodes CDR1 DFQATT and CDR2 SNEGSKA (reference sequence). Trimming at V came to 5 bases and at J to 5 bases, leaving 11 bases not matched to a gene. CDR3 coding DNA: TGCAGTGCTTTCCCCGGGTCTAGCGGGGGGAACAATGAGCAGTTCTTC. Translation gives CSAFPGSSGGNNEQFF.

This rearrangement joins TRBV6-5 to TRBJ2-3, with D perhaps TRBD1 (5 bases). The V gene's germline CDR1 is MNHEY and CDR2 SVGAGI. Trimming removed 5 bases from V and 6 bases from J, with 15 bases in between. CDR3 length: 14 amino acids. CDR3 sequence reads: CASSPFTGGDTQYF. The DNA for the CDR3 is TGTGCCAGCAGTCCCTTCACAGGTGGGGATACGCAGTATTTT.

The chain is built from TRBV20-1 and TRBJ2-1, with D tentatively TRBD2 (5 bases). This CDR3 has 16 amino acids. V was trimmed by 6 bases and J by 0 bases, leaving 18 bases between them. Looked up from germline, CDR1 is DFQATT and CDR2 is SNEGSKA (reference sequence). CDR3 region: CSAVSPSGSSYNEQFF. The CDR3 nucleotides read TGCAGTGCCGTATCCCCTAGTGGGAGCTCCTACAATGAGCAGTTCTTC.

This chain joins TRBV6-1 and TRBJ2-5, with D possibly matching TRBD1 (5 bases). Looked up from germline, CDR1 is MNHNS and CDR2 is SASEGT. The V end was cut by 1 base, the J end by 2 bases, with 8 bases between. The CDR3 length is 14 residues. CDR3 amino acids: CASSEGYRQETQYF. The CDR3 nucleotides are TGTGCCAGCAGTGAAGGATACAGGCAAGAGACCCAGTACTTC.

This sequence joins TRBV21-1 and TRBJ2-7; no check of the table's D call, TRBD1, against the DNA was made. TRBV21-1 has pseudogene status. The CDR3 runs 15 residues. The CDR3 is CASSKGRTGSYEQYF. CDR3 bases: TGTGCCAGCAGCAAAGGTCGGACAGGATCCTACGAGCAGTACTTC.

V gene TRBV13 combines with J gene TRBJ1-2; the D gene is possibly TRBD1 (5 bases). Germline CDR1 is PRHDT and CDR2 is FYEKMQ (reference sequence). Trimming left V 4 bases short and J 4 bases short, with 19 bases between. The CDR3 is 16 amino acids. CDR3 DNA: TGTGCCAGCAGCTCCCCAACAGGTTGGGTTACCTATGGCTACACCTTC. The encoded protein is CASSSPTGWVTYGYTF.

The CDR3 protein is CASSLVVGVRSSYEQYF. CDR3 DNA sequence: TGTGCCAGCAGCTTAGTAGTAGGGGTCAGGAGCTCCTACGAGCAGTACTTC. This chain connects TRBV7-9 to TRBJ2-7, with a weak D call TRBD1 (5 bases). CDR3 length: 17 residues. Trimming shortened V by 1 base and J by 0 bases, and 16 bases separated the two germline ends. CDR1 is SEHNR, CDR2 FQNEAQ, per germline (reference sequence).

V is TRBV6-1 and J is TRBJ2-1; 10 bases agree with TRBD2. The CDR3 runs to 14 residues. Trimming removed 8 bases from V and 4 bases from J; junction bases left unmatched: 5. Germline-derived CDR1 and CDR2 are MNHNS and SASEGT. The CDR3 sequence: CASLAGGHYNEQFF. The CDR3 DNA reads TGTGCCAGCTTAGCGGGGGGCCATTACAATGAGCAGTTCTTC.

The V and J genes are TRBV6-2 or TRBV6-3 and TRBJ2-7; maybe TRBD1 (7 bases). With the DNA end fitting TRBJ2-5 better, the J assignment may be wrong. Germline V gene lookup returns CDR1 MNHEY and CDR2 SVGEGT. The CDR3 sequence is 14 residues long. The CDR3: CASSYAGQSETQYF. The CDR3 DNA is TGTGCCAGCAGTTACGCGGGACAGTCGGAGACCCAGTACTTC.

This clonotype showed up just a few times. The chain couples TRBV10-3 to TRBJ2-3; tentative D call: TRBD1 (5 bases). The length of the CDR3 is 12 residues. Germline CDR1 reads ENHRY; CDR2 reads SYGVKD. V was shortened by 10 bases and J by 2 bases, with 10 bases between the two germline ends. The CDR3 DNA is TGTGCCACAAGACAGCCCACAGATACGCAGTATTTT. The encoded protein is CATRQPTDTQYF.

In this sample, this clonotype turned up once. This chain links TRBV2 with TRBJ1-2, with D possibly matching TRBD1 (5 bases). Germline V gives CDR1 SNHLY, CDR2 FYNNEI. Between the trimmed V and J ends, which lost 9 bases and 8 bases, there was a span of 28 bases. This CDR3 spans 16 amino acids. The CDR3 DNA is TGTGCCAGGGAGGGCGGGGCGCCGAACTCAGGTGGCGGCTACACCTTC. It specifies CAREGGAPNSGGGYTF.

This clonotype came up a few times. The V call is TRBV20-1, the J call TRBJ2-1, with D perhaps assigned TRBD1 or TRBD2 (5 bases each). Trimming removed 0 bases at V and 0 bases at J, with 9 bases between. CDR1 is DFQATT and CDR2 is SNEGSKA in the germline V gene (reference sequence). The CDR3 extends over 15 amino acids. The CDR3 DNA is TGCAGTGCTAGAGATTCGAGGGGCTCCTACAATGAGCAGTTCTTC. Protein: CSARDSRGSYNEQFF.

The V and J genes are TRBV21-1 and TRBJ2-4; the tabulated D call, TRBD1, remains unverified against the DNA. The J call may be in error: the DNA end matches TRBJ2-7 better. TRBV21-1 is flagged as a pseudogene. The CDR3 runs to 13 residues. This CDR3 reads CAGLPGRPNEQYF. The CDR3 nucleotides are TGTGCCGGTCTGCCAGGGAGACCAAACGAGCAGTACTTC.

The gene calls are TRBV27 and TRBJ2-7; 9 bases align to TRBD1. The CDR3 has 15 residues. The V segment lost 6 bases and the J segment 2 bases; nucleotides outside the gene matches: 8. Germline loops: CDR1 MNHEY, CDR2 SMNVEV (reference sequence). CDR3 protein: CASSLRDRATYEQYF. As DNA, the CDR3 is TGTGCCAGCAGCTTGCGGGACAGGGCTACCTACGAGCAGTACTTC.